These T cell receptor beta chains were read from a single sample in a study of cytomegalovirus exposure and HLA in healthy donors. Repertoires were generated with immunoSEQ multiplex PCR, while TCRdb's copy carries only in-frame clones and drops some. This sample's clone table lists 65,000 to 80,000 clones. Sequencing was carried out using PBMCs. These receptors were collected from a man aged 25 to 40 in good health and CMV-seronegative. CDR3s include the opening cysteine and the closing phenylalanine or tryptophan. Each record gives: J gene, D gene, V gene, CDR3 protein, CDR3 DNA. D genes are given only for firm matches.

>TRBJ2-7|.|TRBV5-6
CASSLGQGREYF
TGTGCCAGCAGCTTGGGGCAGGGTCGGGAGTACTTC
>TRBJ1-2|TRBD1|TRBV5-1
CASSLEGQGDGYTF
TGCGCCAGCAGCTTAGAGGGACAGGGTGATGGCTACACCTTC
>TRBJ2-7|TRBD2|TRBV5-8
CASSPDGGGGYEQYF
TGTGCCAGCAGCCCGGACGGCGGGGGGGGTTACGAGCAGTACTTC
>TRBJ2-5|.|TRBV11-2
CASSQRAEETQYF
TGTGCCAGCAGCCAGAGGGCGGAAGAGACCCAGTACTTC
>TRBJ2-5|.|TRBV6-4
CALARPSRGETQYF
TGTGCCCTCGCTAGGCCGTCGAGAGGGGAGACCCAGTACTTC
>TRBJ2-5|.|TRBV9
CASSVAEGPFREETQYF
TGTGCCAGCAGCGTAGCTGAGGGTCCCTTTAGAGAAGAGACCCAGTACTTC
>TRBJ1-3|.|TRBV19
CASSIRLLAPSGNTIYF
TGTGCCAGTAGTATAAGACTCTTAGCCCCCTCTGGAAACACCATATATTTT
>TRBJ2-2|.|TRBV6-5
CASSRAEGHTGELFF
TGTGCCAGCAGCCGAGCGGAGGGCCACACCGGGGAGCTGTTTTTT
>TRBJ2-3|.|TRBV5-4
CASSLPGTPISTDTQYF
TGTGCCAGCAGCTTGCCCGGGACTCCCATTAGCACAGATACGCAGTATTTT
>TRBJ2-2|TRBD2|TRBV7-9
CASSLGLAGVTGELFF
TGTGCCAGCAGCCTTGGACTAGCGGGAGTGACCGGGGAGCTGTTTTTT
>TRBJ2-3|TRBD2|TRBV4-3
CASSQVLGRSDTQYF
TGCGCCAGCAGCCAAGTTCTCGGGAGGTCAGATACGCAGTATTTT
>TRBJ1-1|.|TRBV9
CASGDRGTEAFF
TGTGCCAGCGGAGACCGCGGCACTGAAGCTTTCTTT
>TRBJ2-7|.|TRBV28
CASSPSEESYEQYF
TGTGCCAGCAGTCCTTCGGAGGAGAGCTACGAGCAGTACTTC
>TRBJ1-5|TRBD1|TRBV5-5
CASSPGQGRDQPQHF
TGTGCCAGCAGCCCAGGACAGGGTCGAGATCAGCCCCAGCATTTT
>TRBJ1-1|.|TRBV7-9
CASSLGGGTEAFF
TGTGCCAGCAGCTTAGGAGGGGGCACTGAAGCTTTCTTT
>TRBJ1-1|.|TRBV18
CASSRRGDTEAFF
TGTGCCAGCTCTCGCAGGGGCGATACTGAAGCTTTCTTT
>TRBJ2-7|.|TRBV27
CASSLTQSYEQYF
TGTGCCAGCAGTTTAACACAGTCCTACGAGCAGTACTTC
>TRBJ2-7|TRBD2|TRBV2
CASSGSGLSYEQYF
TGTGCCAGCAGTGGTAGCGGGTTGTCCTACGAGCAGTACTTC
>TRBJ1-3|TRBD1|TRBV11-3
CASSSWDRVVNTIYF
TGTGCCAGCAGCTCCTGGGACAGGGTTGTAAACACCATATATTTT
>TRBJ2-7|TRBD1|TRBV5-4
CASSGRDRGTHEQYF
TGTGCCAGCAGCGGCCGGGACAGGGGGACCCACGAGCAGTACTTC
>TRBJ1-2|.|TRBV10-3
CAISERPGGYTF
TGTGCCATCAGTGAGCGGCCGGGTGGCTACACCTTC
>TRBJ2-1|.|TRBV11-3
CASSLDQGIVTNEQFF
TGTGCCAGCAGCTTAGATCAGGGGATAGTGACGAATGAGCAGTTCTTC
>TRBJ2-5|TRBD2|TRBV9
CASSERRMQRECETQYF
TGTGCCAGCAGCGAGAGGAGGATGCAGCGGGAGTGCGAGACCCAGTACTTC
>TRBJ1-1|TRBD1|TRBV4-1
CASSQRTGGDTEAFF
TGCGCCAGCAGCCAGAGGACAGGGGGAGACACTGAAGCTTTCTTT
>TRBJ1-3|.|TRBV5-1
CASSLDRGNTIYF
TGCGCCAGCAGCTTGGACAGGGGAAACACCATATATTTT
>TRBJ2-1|.|TRBV6-1
CAILGASYNEQFF
TGTGCCATCCTAGGGGCCTCCTACAATGAGCAGTTCTTC
>TRBJ2-3|TRBD1|TRBV9
CASSVGTGGADTQYF
TGTGCCAGCAGCGTAGGGACAGGGGGCGCGGATACGCAGTATTTT
>TRBJ2-3|TRBD2|TRBV4-1
CASNQVAGREDTQYF
TGCGCCAGCAATCAAGTAGCGGGACGGGAAGATACGCAGTATTTT
>TRBJ1-2|.|TRBV5-1
CASSLSAGERYGYTF
TGCGCCAGCAGCTTGAGCGCAGGGGAAAGATATGGCTACACCTTC
>TRBJ1-6|TRBD1|TRBV7-8
CASSFSQGVDSPLHF
TGTGCCAGCAGCTTCTCCCAGGGGGTGGATTCACCCCTCCACTTT
>TRBJ1-1|.|TRBV19
CASEETGNMNTEAFF
TGTGCCAGTGAAGAGACAGGAAATATGAACACTGAAGCTTTCTTT
>TRBJ1-2|.|TRBV6-1
CASSEPPQVPYGYTF
TGTGCCAGCAGTGAACCCCCACAGGTGCCCTATGGCTACACCTTC
>TRBJ1-1|.|TRBV7-9
CASSPRGTEAFF
TGTGCCAGCAGCCCCAGGGGAACTGAAGCTTTCTTT
>TRBJ2-7|TRBD2|TRBV6-1
CASSEAETSGYEQYF
TGTGCCAGCAGTGAAGCGGAGACTAGCGGGTACGAGCAGTACTTC
>TRBJ2-1|.|TRBV9
CASSATTGGYDNEQFF
TGTGCCAGCAGCGCGACCACTGGGGGGTACGACAATGAGCAGTTCTTC
>TRBJ2-7|.|TRBV7-9
CASSLGGGRVNTNNYEQYF
TGTGCCAGCAGCTTAGGGGGGGGCAGGGTAAATACGAATAACTACGAGCAGTACTTC
>TRBJ2-1|TRBD2|TRBV4-1
CASSPRGLAGNNEQFF
TGCGCCAGCAGCCCGAGGGGACTAGCGGGCAACAATGAGCAGTTCTTC
>TRBJ2-7|.|TRBV4-3
CASSQDRYPTSYEQYF
TGCGCCAGCAGCCAAGACAGGTACCCAACTTCCTACGAGCAGTACTTC
>TRBJ2-5|TRBD2|TRBV7-3
CASSPGGAGETQYF
TGTGCCAGCAGCCCCGGGGGGGCCGGAGAGACCCAGTACTTC
>TRBJ1-4|.|TRBV29-1
CSVGSHLTTNEKLFF
TGCAGCGTTGGGAGCCACCTTACAACTAATGAAAAACTGTTTTTT
>TRBJ1-2|.|TRBV7-9
CASSLTAIRQDTNGYTF
TGTGCCAGCAGCCTCACCGCGATAAGACAGGACACCAATGGCTACACCTTC
>TRBJ2-1|.|TRBV30
CAGSQFGGTYNEQFF
TGTGCCGGGAGTCAGTTTGGGGGGACCTACAATGAGCAGTTCTTC
>TRBJ2-3|TRBD2|TRBV6-4
CASSEGGGGGADTQYF
TGTGCCAGCAGTGAGGGCGGGGGAGGTGGCGCAGATACGCAGTATTTT
>TRBJ2-7|TRBD1|TRBV9
CASSPGTGDPYEQYF
TGTGCCAGCAGTCCCGGGACAGGGGATCCCTACGAGCAGTACTTC
>TRBJ2-1|TRBD1|TRBV4-1
CASRARQGTYNEQFF
TGCGCCAGCAGGGCCAGACAGGGGACCTACAATGAGCAGTTCTTC
>TRBJ1-1|.|TRBV27
CASSFVRDTEAFF
TGTGCCAGCAGTTTTGTCCGGGACACTGAAGCTTTCTTT
>TRBJ1-1|TRBD1|TRBV6-1
CASSEEEGDRREAFF
TGTGCCAGCAGTGAAGAGGAGGGGGACAGAAGAGAAGCTTTCTTT
>TRBJ2-7|.|TRBV4-3
CASSLRSFYGGRRGDEQYF
TGCGCCAGCAGCCTCCGGTCCTTCTATGGGGGAAGGAGGGGCGACGAGCAGTACTTC
>TRBJ2-7|.|TRBV2
CASSVQGGGAYEQYF
TGTGCCAGCAGTGTTCAAGGGGGGGGTGCCTACGAGCAGTACTTC
>TRBJ2-4|.|TRBV5-1
CASSLAQGIGIQYF
TGCGCCAGCAGCTTGGCGCAGGGGATAGGCATTCAGTACTTC